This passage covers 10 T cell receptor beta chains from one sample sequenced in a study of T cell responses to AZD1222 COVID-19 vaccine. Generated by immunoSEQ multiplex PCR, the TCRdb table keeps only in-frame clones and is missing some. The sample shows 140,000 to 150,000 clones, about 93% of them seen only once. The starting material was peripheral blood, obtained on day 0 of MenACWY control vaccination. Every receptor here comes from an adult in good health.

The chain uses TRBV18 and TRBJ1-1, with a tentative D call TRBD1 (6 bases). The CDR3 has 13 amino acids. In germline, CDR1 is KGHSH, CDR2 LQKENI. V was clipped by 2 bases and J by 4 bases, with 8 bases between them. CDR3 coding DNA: TGTGCCAGCTCACCAGACAGGAGCACTGAAGCTTTCTTT. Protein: CASSPDRSTEAFF.

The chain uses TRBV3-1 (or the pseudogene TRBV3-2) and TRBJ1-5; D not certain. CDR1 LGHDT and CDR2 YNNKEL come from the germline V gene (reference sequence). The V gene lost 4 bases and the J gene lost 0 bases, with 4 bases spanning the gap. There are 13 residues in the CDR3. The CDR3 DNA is TGTGCCAGCAGCCTGAATAGCAATCAGCCCCAGCATTTT. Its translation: CASSLNSNQPQHF.

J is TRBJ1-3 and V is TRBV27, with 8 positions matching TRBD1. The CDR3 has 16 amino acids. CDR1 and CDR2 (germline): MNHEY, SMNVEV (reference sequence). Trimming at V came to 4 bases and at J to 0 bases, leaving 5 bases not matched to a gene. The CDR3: CASSSGTGFSGNTIYF. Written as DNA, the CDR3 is TGTGCCAGCAGTTCTGGGACAGGCTTCTCTGGAAACACCATATATTTT.

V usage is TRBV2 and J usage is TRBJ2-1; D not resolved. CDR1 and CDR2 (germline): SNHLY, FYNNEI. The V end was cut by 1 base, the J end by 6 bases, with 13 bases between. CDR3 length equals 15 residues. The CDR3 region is CASSEGSAVFNEQFF. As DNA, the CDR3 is TGTGCCAGCAGTGAAGGTTCAGCCGTTTTCAATGAGCAGTTCTTC.

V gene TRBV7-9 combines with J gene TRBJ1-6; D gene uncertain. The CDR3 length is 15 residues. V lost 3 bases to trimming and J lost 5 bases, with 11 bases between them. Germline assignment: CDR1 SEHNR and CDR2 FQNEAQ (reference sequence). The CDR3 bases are TGTGCCAGCAGCTTGTTACAGAGTAATAATTCACCCCTCCACTTT. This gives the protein CASSLLQSNNSPLHF.

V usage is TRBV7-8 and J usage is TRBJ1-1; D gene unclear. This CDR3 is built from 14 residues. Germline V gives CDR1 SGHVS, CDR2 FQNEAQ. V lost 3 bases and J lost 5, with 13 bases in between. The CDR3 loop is CASSFYDTGTEAFF. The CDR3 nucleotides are TGTGCCAGCAGCTTCTACGACACGGGAACTGAAGCTTTCTTT.

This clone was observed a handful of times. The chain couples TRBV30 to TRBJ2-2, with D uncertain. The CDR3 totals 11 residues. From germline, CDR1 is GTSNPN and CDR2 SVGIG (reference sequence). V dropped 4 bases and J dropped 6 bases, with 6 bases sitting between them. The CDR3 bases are TGTGCCTGGAATGGGGCCGGGGAGCTGTTTTTT. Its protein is CAWNGAGELFF.

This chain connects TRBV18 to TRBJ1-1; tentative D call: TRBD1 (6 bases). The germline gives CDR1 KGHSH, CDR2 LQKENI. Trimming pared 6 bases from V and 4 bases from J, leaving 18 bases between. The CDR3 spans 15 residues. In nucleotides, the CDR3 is TGTGCCAGCTCGAACCGACAGGATAGGAGCACTGAAGCTTTCTTT. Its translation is CASSNRQDRSTEAFF.

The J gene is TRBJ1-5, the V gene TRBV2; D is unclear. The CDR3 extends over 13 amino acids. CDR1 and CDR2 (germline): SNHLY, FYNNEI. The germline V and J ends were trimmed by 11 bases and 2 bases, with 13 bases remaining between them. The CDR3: CASMTSGNQPQHF. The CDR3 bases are TGTGCCTCAATGACTTCGGGCAATCAGCCCCAGCATTTT.

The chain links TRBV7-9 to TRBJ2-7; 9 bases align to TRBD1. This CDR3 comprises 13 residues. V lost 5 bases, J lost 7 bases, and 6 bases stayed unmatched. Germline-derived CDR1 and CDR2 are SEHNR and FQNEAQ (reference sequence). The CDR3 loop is CASSITGGTEQYF. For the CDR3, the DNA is TGTGCCAGCAGCATAACAGGGGGCACTGAGCAGTACTTC.